The text below deals with one T cell receptor (beta chain). What antigen it recognizes has not been identified. Sequencing ends 3 residues short of the CDR3 end; the germline J gene provides the rest. The source of the sample is a study of T cells in women clearing cervical HPV infection (dated by TCRdb to 2017 to 2018). Regarding the study in general: Cases were 20 to 25 women with histologically confirmed HPV16-related CIN3 or worse, including 2 invasive cancers. Controls were under 30 women whose single incident HPV16 infection cleared within 12 months without precancer or cancer developing. Blood from cases was drawn at the visit where the lesion was first identified, while blood from controls was drawn once the infection was no longer detected. Among cases, blood sampling occurred a median of about 150 days after lesion detection, with an interquartile range of roughly 85 to 200 days. Because only a few women had HLA typing data, the possibility that HLA type acted as a confounder could not be ruled out. This exploratory proof-of-principle case-control study, nested within the Guanacaste HPV Natural History Study in Costa Rica, compared TCR repertoires among women with different cervical HPV16 outcomes. Cases were matched to controls by age within five years and by the year the sample was collected. A median age of about 30 years was observed in cases versus more than 37 in controls, and no significant differences in baseline characteristics were found. The parent cohort enrolled 9,000 to 13,000 women aged 18 or older in Guanacaste, Costa Rica, in about 1993 to 1994 and followed the women for less than nine years. Quality controls consisted of five blinded duplicates per group, for a total of roughly 60 samples made up of around 50 participants and roughly ten replicates.

Using the immunoSEQ assay, multiplex PCR amplified TCR beta CDR3 regions from an average of around 1,300 ng of genomic DNA per sample. To correct primer bias, the assay used a complete synthetic TCR repertoire to set an amplification baseline. The amplicons were sequenced on the Illumina platform. On the study's bioinformatics: Sequences were error-corrected by clustering with frequency ratios and a modified nearest-neighbor algorithm, then analyzed in the immunoSEQ Analyzer with IMGT gene definitions. At each rarefaction depth, TCR richness and evenness were averaged over 20 rarefaction repeats, and samples with fewer sequences than the depth were excluded. Relative abundances of V, D and J genes were compared between groups using Wilcoxon rank sum tests, with FDR correction applied. Blinded duplicates gave an intraclass correlation of roughly 96% for TCR richness and an average of roughly 82% across some 62 gene segments. Sourced from immuneACCESS, this table was stored by TCRdb with only in-frame sequences that have V and J called. A share of the clones is absent; for the studies checked, an unresolved V gene accounts for under half, and the remainder has no known explanation. V and J calls and clone size are as listed in that table; D and trimming were resolved from the DNA. The table for this sample shows under 40,000 clones. The top ten hold around 6.4% of the sample.

Unmatched junction bases come to 8, with V trimmed by 1 base and J by 5 bases. Measured from the cysteine to the phenylalanine, the CDR3 is 17 residues long. Sequencing covers 42 bases of the CDR3, shown here with the frame starting at base 1. Via the germline V gene, CDR1 is SGHVS and CDR2 FNYEAQ. Points the paper makes about the study in general: Significantly higher TCR repertoire richness was observed in CIN3+ cases than in controls across sequencing depths, whereas no difference in evenness was found. Because T-cell numbers per sample were unknown, differences in richness could reflect varying T-cell content rather than repertoire biology. TRBV6-7 relative abundance was lower in cases than in controls (0.11% versus 0.16%; Bonferroni P = 0.0008). Random forest classifiers combining richness and V gene abundances distinguished cases from controls with an estimated AUC of approximately 0.83. Whether associations preceded infection or resulted from infection could not be shown with the cross-sectional design, and effector/memory subsets and HPV-specific T cells were not isolated.

Every participant had a single incident cervical HPV16 infection, and prevalent HPV16 infections were excluded. Cervical HPV DNA was detected with MY09/MY11 PCR, and genotyping was done by dot-blot hybridization. Roughly 15 mL of heparinized blood was centrifuged, after which the buffy coat was aliquoted, frozen at -30 degrees C, and then stored at -80 degrees C. QIAGEN kits were used to extract genomic DNA from buffy coat specimens. Source material: blood buffy coat. This sequence originates from a woman between 18 and 70 years old with a cervical HPV16 infection that either progressed to CIN3+ or cleared (not recorded which). Rearrangement joined TRBV7-6 to TRBJ2-5; a stretch of 12 junction bases matches TRBD2. The part of the CDR3 DNA that was read is TGTGCCAGCAGCTTAGAGGGACTAGCGGGCGAGGGGGAGACC. Its protein product is CASSLEGLAGEGET. The CDR3, in full, reads CASSLEGLAGEGETQYF.